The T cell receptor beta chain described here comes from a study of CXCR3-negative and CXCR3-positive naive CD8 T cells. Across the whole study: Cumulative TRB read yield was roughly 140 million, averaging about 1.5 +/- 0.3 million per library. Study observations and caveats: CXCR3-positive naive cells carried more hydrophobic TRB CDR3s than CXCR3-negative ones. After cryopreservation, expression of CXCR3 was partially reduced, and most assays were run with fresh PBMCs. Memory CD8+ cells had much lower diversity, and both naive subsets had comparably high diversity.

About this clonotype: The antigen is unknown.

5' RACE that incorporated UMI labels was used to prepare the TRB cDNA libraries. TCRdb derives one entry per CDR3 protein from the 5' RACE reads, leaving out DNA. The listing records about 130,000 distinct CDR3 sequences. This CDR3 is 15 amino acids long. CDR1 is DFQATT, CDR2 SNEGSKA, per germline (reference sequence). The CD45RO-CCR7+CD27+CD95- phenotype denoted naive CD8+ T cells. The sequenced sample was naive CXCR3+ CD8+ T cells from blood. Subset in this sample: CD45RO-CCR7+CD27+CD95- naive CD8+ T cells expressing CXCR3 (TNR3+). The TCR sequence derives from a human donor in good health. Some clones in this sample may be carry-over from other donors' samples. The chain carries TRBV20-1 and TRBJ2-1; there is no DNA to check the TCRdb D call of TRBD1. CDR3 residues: CSASIRGLWGNEQFF.